Below are 18 T cell receptor beta chains sequenced from a single sample in a study of shared clonotypes between healthy human individuals. Data came from immunoSEQ multiplex PCR; TCRdb stores just in-frame clones and leaves some out. The sample shows about 2.3 million clones, 80% to 95% of them seen only once. What was sequenced was naive CD4+ T cells from PBMCs. This sample's subset: CD45RA+ positively selected. The receptors originated from a man aged 18-30 years in good health. Some clones in this sample may be carry-over from other donors' samples.

The genes are TRBV7-3 and TRBJ2-1; D uncertain. V was pared by 4 bases and J by 0 bases, with 10 bases between. Germline V gene lookup returns CDR1 SGHTA and CDR2 FQGTGA. This CDR3 region has 15 residues. The CDR3 coding sequence is TGTGCCAGCAGCTCTACAGTGAGCTCCTACAATGAGCAGTTCTTC. This gives the protein CASSSTVSSYNEQFF. Drawing the rest from reference TRBV7-3 and TRBJ2-1, the complete variable domain is GAGVSQTPSNKVTEKGKYVELRCDPISGHTALYWYRQSLGQGPEFLIYFQGTGAADDSGLPNDRFFAVRPEGSVSTLKIQRTERGDSAVYLCASSSTVSSYNEQFFGPGTRLTVL.

The V call is TRBV19, the J call TRBJ2-6; D may be TRBD2 (5 bases). Germline V gene lookup returns CDR1 LNHDA and CDR2 SQIVND (reference sequence). V lost 5 bases, J lost 1 base, and 6 bases lay in between. The CDR3 sequence is 14 residues long. The CDR3 DNA follows: TGTGCCAGTAGTTCGGGGTCTGGGGCCAACGTCCTGACTTTC. It specifies CASSSGSGANVLTF.

This chain uses TRBV27 with TRBJ1-5; D is uncertain. Germline V gene lookup returns CDR1 MNHEY and CDR2 SMNVEV (reference sequence). The V and J ends lost 2 bases and 7 bases respectively, with 12 bases between them. There are 14 residues in the CDR3. The CDR3 loop is CASSLNGDSQPQHF. DNA of the CDR3: TGTGCCAGCAGTTTAAACGGGGATTCGCAGCCCCAGCATTTT.

CDR3 nucleotide sequence: TGTGCCAGCAGGCCCGGGGGGGCGGACTATGGCTACACCTTC. Translating gives CASRPGGADYGYTF. This chain uses TRBV6-6 with TRBJ1-2, with D possibly TRBD1 on 6 matching bases. The CDR3 is made up of 14 amino acids. V lost 6 bases and J 3 bases, leaving 14 bases between the germline ends. Germline-derived CDR1 and CDR2 are MNHNY and SVGAGI (reference sequence).

J is TRBJ2-2 and V is TRBV7-3; possible D gene TRBD2, 5 bases. CDR3 length: 16 amino acids. V gave up 5 bases and J gave up 2 bases, with 15 bases separating them. Germline V gene data show CDR1 as SGHTA and CDR2 as FQGTGA. The CDR3 nucleotides are TGTGCCAGCAGCCCTGAAAGCGGAGTCAACACCGGGGAGCTGTTTTTT. This encodes CASSPESGVNTGELFF.

As for this clone: Germline is not matched at one junction end, which may reflect a read error. The chain recombines TRBV5-1 with TRBJ2-3; 9 bases are a match to TRBD2. Germline lookup yields CDR1 SGHRS and CDR2 YFSETQ. This CDR3 is built from 16 residues. CDR3 residues: CASSLPSGASTGTQYF. CDR3 in DNA: TGCGCCAGCAGCCTACCTAGCGGGGCTAGCACAGGTACGCAGTATTTT.

This clone was seen more than once but under ten times. This rearrangement joins TRBV5-4 to TRBJ1-2, with D perhaps matching TRBD1 (5 bases). Germline V gives CDR1 SGHNT, CDR2 YYREEE (reference sequence). This CDR3 region has 15 residues. The V end lost 0 bases, the J end lost 5 bases, and 14 bases lay between the germline ends. The DNA of the CDR3 is TGTGCCAGCAGCTTGGCGCAGGGAGGTCCTTATGGCTACACCTTC. This gives the protein CASSLAQGGPYGYTF.

The genes are TRBV18 and TRBJ1-6; D remains unclear. Germline V lookup: CDR1 KGHSH, CDR2 LQKENI. V lost 2 bases and J 10 bases, leaving 12 bases between the germline ends. The CDR3 contains 14 residues. This chain's CDR3 is CASSPSDGESPLHF. The CDR3 region has the DNA TGTGCCAGCTCACCATCGGACGGGGAATCACCCCTCCACTTT.

This chain links TRBV7-6 with TRBJ2-5, with a weak D call TRBD2 (6 bases). Germline loops: CDR1 SGHVS, CDR2 FNYEAQ. The V end lost 6 bases, the J end lost 1 base, and 12 bases lay between the germline ends. The CDR3 loop spans 14 amino acids. The CDR3 loop is CASSPGGLQETQYF. The DNA of the CDR3 is TGTGCCAGCAGTCCTGGGGGACTCCAAGAGACCCAGTACTTC.

The J gene is TRBJ1-6, the V gene TRBV5-1, with unresolved D. The CDR3 runs to 13 residues. V was cut by 3 bases and J by 6 bases, with 7 bases left in between. The germline V gene encodes CDR1 SGHRS and CDR2 YFSETQ. Written as DNA, the CDR3 is TGCGCCAGCAGCTCTGAGTCTAATTCACCCCTCCACTTT. Amino acid sequence: CASSSESNSPLHF.

V gene TRBV7-9 combines with J gene TRBJ2-7; TRBD1 matches 12 bases. V trimming: 5 bases; J trimming: 9 bases; junction bases outside the gene matches: 11. This CDR3 is built from 15 residues. Per the germline V gene, CDR1 is SEHNR and CDR2 is FQNEAQ (reference sequence). DNA for the CDR3: TGTGCCAGCAGCCCCACCGGGACAGGGGGCGCCGGGCAGTACTTC. Its protein product is CASSPTGTGGAGQYF.

The chain is built from TRBV6-5 and TRBJ1-2; D unresolved. The germline V and J ends were trimmed by 8 bases and 5 bases, with 15 bases remaining between them. The length of the CDR3 is 13 residues. Germline CDR1 and CDR2: MNHEY and SVGAGI. Here the CDR3 reads CASAAPGYYGYTF. Here the CDR3 DNA reads TGTGCCAGCGCCGCACCGGGATATTATGGCTACACCTTC.

CDR3 nucleotide sequence: TGTGCCAGTAGTCCGAGACTAGCGGGGGGCGGGTACAATGAGCAGTTCTTC. Its translation: CASSPRLAGGGYNEQFF. This sequence joins TRBV19 and TRBJ2-1; 13 bases align to TRBD2. J lost 4 bases, V lost 5 bases, and 8 bases had no gene match. The CDR3 sequence is 17 residues long. Germline V gives CDR1 LNHDA, CDR2 SQIVND (reference sequence).

This sequence joins TRBV7-6 and TRBJ2-3, with D perhaps matching TRBD2 (5 bases). Deletions cut 2 bases from V and 1 base from J, with 25 bases between. The CDR3 loop spans 20 amino acids. Looked up from germline, CDR1 is SGHVS and CDR2 is FNYEAQ. CDR3 amino acids: CASSLRADSERLFGTDTQYF. The CDR3 bases are TGTGCCAGCAGCTTACGTGCGGACTCAGAGCGCCTATTCGGCACAGATACGCAGTATTTT.

The CDR3 region has the DNA TGCGCCAGCAGCGGCGGAGCCTACAATGAGCAGTTCTTC. Amino acids: CASSGGAYNEQFF. The chain has TRBV5-1 and TRBJ2-1, with D unresolved. V lost 4 bases, J lost 2 bases, and 7 bases lay in between. The CDR3 runs to 13 residues. CDR1 is SGHRS and CDR2 is YFSETQ in the germline V gene.

The chain recombines TRBV6-5 with TRBJ2-2, with a possible D match to TRBD2 (5 bases). Trimming stripped 6 bases from V and 7 bases from J, with 12 bases between. CDR1 is MNHEY, CDR2 SVGAGI, per germline. The CDR3 covers 13 residues. CDR3: CASRRDMVGELFF. DNA of the CDR3: TGTGCCAGCAGGAGGGATATGGTCGGGGAGCTGTTTTTT.

This chain links TRBV4-2 with TRBJ1-1; weak D call: TRBD1 (5 bases). Deletions cut 8 bases from V and 0 bases from J, with 16 bases between. Looked up from germline, CDR1 is LGHNA and CDR2 is YNFKEQ. CDR3 length: 15 amino acids. The CDR3 sequence is CASGVGEIMNTEAFF. The CDR3, as DNA: TGTGCCAGCGGGGTGGGGGAAATTATGAACACTGAAGCTTTCTTT.

As to this clone: This CDR3 is also generated by other DNA sequences in the sample. The rearrangement uses TRBV6-6 and TRBJ2-7; no definite D call. Per germline, CDR1 MNHNY and CDR2 SVGAGI (reference sequence). V was clipped by 6 bases and J by 3 bases, with 6 bases between them. The CDR3 runs to 11 residues. CDR3 bases: TGTGCCAGCAGCCCCAGCTACGAGCAGTACTTC. This gives the protein CASSPSYEQYF.